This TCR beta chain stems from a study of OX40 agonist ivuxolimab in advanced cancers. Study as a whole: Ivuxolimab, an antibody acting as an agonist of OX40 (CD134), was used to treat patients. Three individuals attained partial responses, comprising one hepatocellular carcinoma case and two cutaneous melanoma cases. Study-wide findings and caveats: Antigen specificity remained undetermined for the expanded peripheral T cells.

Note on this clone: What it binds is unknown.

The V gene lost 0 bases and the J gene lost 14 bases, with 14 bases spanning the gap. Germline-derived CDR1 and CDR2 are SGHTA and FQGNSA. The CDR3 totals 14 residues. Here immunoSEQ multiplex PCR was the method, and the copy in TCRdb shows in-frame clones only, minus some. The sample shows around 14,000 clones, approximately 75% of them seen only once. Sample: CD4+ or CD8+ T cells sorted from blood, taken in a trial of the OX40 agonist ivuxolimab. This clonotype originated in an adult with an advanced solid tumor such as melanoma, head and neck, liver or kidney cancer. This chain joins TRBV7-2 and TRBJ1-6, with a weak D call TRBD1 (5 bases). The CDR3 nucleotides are TGTGCCAGCAGCTTAGCGCCCGACAGTAGGGCCCTCCACTTT. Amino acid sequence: CASSLAPDSRALHF.